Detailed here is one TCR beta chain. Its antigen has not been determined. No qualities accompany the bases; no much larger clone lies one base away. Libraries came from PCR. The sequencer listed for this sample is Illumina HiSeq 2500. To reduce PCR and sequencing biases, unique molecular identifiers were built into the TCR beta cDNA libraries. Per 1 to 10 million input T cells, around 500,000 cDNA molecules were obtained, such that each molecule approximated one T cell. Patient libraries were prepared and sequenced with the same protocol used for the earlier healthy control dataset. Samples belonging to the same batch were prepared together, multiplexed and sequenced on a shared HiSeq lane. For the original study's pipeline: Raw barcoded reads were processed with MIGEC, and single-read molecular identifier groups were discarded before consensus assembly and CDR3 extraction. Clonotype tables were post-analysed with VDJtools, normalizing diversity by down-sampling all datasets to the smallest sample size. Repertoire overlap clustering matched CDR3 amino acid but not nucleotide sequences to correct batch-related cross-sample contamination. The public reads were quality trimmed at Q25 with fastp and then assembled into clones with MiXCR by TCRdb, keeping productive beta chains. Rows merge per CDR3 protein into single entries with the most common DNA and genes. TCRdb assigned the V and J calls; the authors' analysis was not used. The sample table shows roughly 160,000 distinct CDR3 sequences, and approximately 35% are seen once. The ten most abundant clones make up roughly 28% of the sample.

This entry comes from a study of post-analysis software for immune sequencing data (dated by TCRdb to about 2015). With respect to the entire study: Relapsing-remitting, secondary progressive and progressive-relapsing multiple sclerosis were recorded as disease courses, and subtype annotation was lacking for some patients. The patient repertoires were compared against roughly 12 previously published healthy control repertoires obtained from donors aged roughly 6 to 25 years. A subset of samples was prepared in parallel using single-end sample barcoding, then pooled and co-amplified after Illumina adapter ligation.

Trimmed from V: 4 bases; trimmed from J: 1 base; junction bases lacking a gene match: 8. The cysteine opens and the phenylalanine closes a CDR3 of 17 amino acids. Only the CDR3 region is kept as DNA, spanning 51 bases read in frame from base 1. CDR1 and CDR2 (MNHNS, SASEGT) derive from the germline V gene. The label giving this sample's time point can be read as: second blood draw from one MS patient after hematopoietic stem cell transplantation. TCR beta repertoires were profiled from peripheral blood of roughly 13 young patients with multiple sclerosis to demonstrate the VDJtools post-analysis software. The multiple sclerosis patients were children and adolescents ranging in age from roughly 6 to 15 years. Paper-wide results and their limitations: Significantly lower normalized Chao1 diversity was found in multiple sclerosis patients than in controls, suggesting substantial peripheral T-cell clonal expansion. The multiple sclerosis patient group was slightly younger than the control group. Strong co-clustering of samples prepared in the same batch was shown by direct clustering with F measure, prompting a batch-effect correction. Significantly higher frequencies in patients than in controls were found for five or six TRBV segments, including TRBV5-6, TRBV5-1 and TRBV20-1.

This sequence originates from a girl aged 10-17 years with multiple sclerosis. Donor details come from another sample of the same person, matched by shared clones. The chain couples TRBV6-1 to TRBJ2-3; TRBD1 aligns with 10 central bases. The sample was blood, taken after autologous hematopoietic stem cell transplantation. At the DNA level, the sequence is TGTGCCAGCAGTGCCGGGCCCGGGACAGGGGGCACAGATACGCAGTATTTT. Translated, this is CASSAGPGTGGTDTQYF.